Sequencing of this T cell receptor beta chain was carried out in a study of T cell changes during pregnancy in multiple sclerosis. Some clones are missing from TCRdb's copy, which holds only in-frame ones; the method was immunoSEQ multiplex PCR. This table has roughly 38,000 clones, 90% appearing once. V was cut by 2 bases and J by 3 bases, with 16 bases left in between. CDR3 length: 16 amino acids. Germline CDR1 and CDR2: SGHAT and FQNNGV. This sequence originates from a female donor with multiple sclerosis, enrolled in a pregnancy study. Sequenced material: CD8+ T cells from peripheral blood mononuclear cells, taken in the first trimester of pregnancy. The V gene is TRBV11-2, the J gene TRBJ2-5, with D tentatively TRBD2 (6 bases). This CDR3 is CASSLFLGSGEETQYF. Here the CDR3 DNA reads TGTGCCAGCAGCTTATTCCTAGGTAGCGGAGAAGAGACCCAGTACTTC.